Shown below are 16 T cell receptor beta chains from a single sample sequenced in a study of T cells after yellow fever vaccination. TCRdb reanalysed the 5' RACE reads using MiXCR and keeps one entry per CDR3 protein. The sample lists 500,000 to 650,000 distinct CDR3 sequences; approximately 13% were seen once. This sample comprised PBMCs, obtained on the day of the yellow fever booster vaccination. Receptors were obtained from a man aged 30-40 years who received the YFV17D yellow fever vaccine.

This clonotype was counted only a few times. The J gene is TRBJ1-1, the V gene TRBV19; 9 bases match TRBD1. The CDR3 contains 15 residues. The V gene's germline CDR1 is LNHDA and CDR2 SQIVND (reference sequence). The J segment lost 0 bases and the V segment lost 1 base, leaving 0 bases of the junction unmatched. The CDR3 spells CASSIGDRVNTEAFF. CDR3 bases: TGTGCCAGTAGTATAGGGGACAGGGTGAACACTGAAGCTTTCTTT.

This clonotype was picked up many times. The chain uses TRBV7-9 and TRBJ2-7, with a weak D call TRBD2 (6 bases). Germline-derived CDR1 and CDR2 are SEHNR and FQNEAQ (reference sequence). The CDR3 is made up of 17 amino acids. V gave up 1 base and J gave up 5 bases, with 21 bases separating them. This CDR3 is CASSLDFLVSGVDEQYF. The CDR3 nucleotides are TGTGCCAGCAGCTTAGACTTTCTCGTGTCGGGGGTGGACGAGCAGTACTTC.

This clonotype has more than one count but fewer than ten. V gene TRBV10-3 combines with J gene TRBJ2-1; TRBD1 matches at 8 bases. The CDR3 sequence is 14 residues long. With 6 bases clipped from V and 7 bases from J, the junction kept 8 bases outside the gene matches. The germline CDR1 and CDR2 sequences are ENHRY and SYGVKD. CDR3 in amino acids: CAIRGQGVRNEQFF. The CDR3 DNA reads TGTGCCATCAGAGGACAGGGAGTCAGGAATGAGCAGTTCTTC.

There are a few counts of this clonotype. The chain carries TRBV28 and TRBJ2-4, with D perhaps TRBD2 (6 bases). Per germline, CDR1 MDHEN and CDR2 SYDVKM. Deletions cut 8 bases from V and 9 bases from J, with 20 bases between. The CDR3 totals 14 residues. The chain's CDR3 is CASHSRVHGGIQYF. The DNA of the CDR3 is TGTGCCAGCCACAGTCGGGTTCACGGGGGCATTCAGTACTTC.

This clonotype was seen a few times. V is TRBV29-1 and J is TRBJ2-3, with a possible D match to TRBD1 (5 bases). CDR1 SQVTM and CDR2 ANQGSEA come from the germline V gene. The CDR3 spans 14 residues. Trimming took off 0 bases at V and 1 base at J, with 8 bases between the two ends. CDR3 sequence reads: CSVEDGAGTDTQYF. The CDR3 DNA reads as TGCAGCGTTGAAGATGGGGCGGGCACAGATACGCAGTATTTT.

The CDR3 region is CASSSEAYNSPLHF. CDR3 coding DNA: TGTGCCAGCAGCTCCGAAGCATATAATTCACCCCTCCACTTT. This chain connects TRBV12-3 or TRBV12-4 to TRBJ1-6; D not certain. V was clipped by 6 bases and J by 4 bases, with 10 bases between them. The CDR3 covers 14 residues.

This clonotype was detected many times. The chain combines TRBV3-1 with TRBJ2-2, with TRBD2 matching over 11 bases. After removal of 3 bases from V and 6 bases from J, the junction contained 3 bases not matched to a gene. CDR3 length equals 15 residues. Per the germline V gene, CDR1 is LGHDT and CDR2 is YNNKEL (reference sequence). CDR3 DNA sequence: TGTGCCAGCAGCCACTCTAGCGGGAGGCCCGGGGAGCTGTTTTTT. It yields the protein CASSHSSGRPGELFF.

The rearrangement joins TRBV27 to TRBJ2-2; 11 bases line up with TRBD2. V trimming: 3 bases; J trimming: 4 bases; junction bases outside the gene matches: 10. Germline V gene sequence: CDR1 MNHEY, CDR2 SMNVEV (reference sequence). The CDR3 has 18 residues. The CDR3: CASSFWASGRRGTGELFF. The CDR3 DNA reads TGTGCCAGCAGTTTCTGGGCTAGCGGGAGGAGGGGCACCGGGGAGCTGTTTTTT.

This rearrangement joins TRBV5-1 to TRBJ2-1; 7 bases line up with TRBD1. V shed 4 bases and J 7 bases; nucleotides not matched to a gene: 20. The CDR3 contains 18 residues. The germline gives CDR1 SGHRS, CDR2 YFSETQ. As DNA, the CDR3 is TGCGCCAGCAGCCTAACGACAGGGTTACTCGGTATTGGGAATGAGCAGTTCTTC. Translated: CASSLTTGLLGIGNEQFF.

The V call is TRBV7-2, the J call TRBJ2-7, with D possibly TRBD1 on 5 matching bases. Germline V CDR1 and CDR2: SGHTA, FQGNSA. This CDR3 contains 15 residues. V lost 5 bases, J lost 0 bases, and 14 bases lay in between. The CDR3 loop reads CASSAATDRSYEQYF. The CDR3 nucleotides are TGTGCCAGCAGCGCCGCGACAGACCGCTCCTACGAGCAGTACTTC.

The V gene is TRBV5-1, the J gene TRBJ1-1, with a possible D match to TRBD1 (5 bases). Germline V CDR1 and CDR2: SGHRS, YFSETQ. The CDR3 is 17 amino acids. V was trimmed by 4 bases and J by 0 bases, leaving 19 bases between them. CDR3 bases: TGCGCCAGCAGCCCAATAGGGACGAGCACCATGAACACTGAAGCTTTCTTT. It specifies CASSPIGTSTMNTEAFF.

The rearrangement joins TRBV20-1 to TRBJ2-7; 8 nucleotides line up with TRBD1. Germline CDR1 and CDR2: DFQATT and SNEGSKA (reference sequence). CDR3 length: 16 residues. V trimming: 6 bases; J trimming: 5 bases; junction bases outside the gene matches: 18. The CDR3 coding sequence is TGCAGTGCCAGTCCCGGGACAGGCCTCCTTTTAAACGAGCAGTACTTC. Its protein is CSASPGTGLLLNEQYF.

J is TRBJ2-5 and V is TRBV7-2, with TRBD1 identical over 10 bases. The trim removed 5 bases at V and 5 bases at J, leaving 8 bases unmatched. Germline-derived CDR1 and CDR2 are SGHTA and FQGNSA. The CDR3 totals 15 residues. The CDR3 sequence is CASSALTGGRETQYF. CDR3 nucleotide sequence: TGTGCCAGCAGCGCCCTGACAGGGGGCAGGGAGACCCAGTACTTC.

This clonotype was seen a few times. This chain connects TRBV5-1 to TRBJ2-2; TRBD1 is a possible D gene (7 bases). CDR3 length equals 16 residues. Germline assignment: CDR1 SGHRS and CDR2 YFSETQ. The V gene lost 4 bases and the J gene lost 2 bases, with 15 bases spanning the gap. The CDR3 sequence is CASSPEGQRNTGELFF. CDR3 nucleotides: TGCGCCAGCAGCCCGGAGGGACAGAGAAACACCGGGGAGCTGTTTTTT.

V and J are TRBV27 and TRBJ2-7, with a possible D match to TRBD1 (6 bases). Germline CDR1 MNHEY, CDR2 SMNVEV (reference sequence). V was clipped by 8 bases and J by 2 bases, with 10 bases between them. The CDR3 sequence is 12 residues long. DNA for the CDR3: TGTGCCAGCGGGGGCACACCCTACGAGCAGTACTTC. Protein sequence: CASGGTPYEQYF.

This rearrangement joins TRBV20-1 to TRBJ2-7, with a tentative D call TRBD1 (5 bases). Germline V gives CDR1 DFQATT, CDR2 SNEGSKA (reference sequence). The CDR3 is 12 amino acids. With 6 bases removed from V and 6 bases from J, the gap between germline ends came to 15 bases. The CDR3 reads CSAVDQGSEQYF. CDR3 bases: TGCAGTGCGGTCGATCAGGGCTCCGAGCAGTACTTC.